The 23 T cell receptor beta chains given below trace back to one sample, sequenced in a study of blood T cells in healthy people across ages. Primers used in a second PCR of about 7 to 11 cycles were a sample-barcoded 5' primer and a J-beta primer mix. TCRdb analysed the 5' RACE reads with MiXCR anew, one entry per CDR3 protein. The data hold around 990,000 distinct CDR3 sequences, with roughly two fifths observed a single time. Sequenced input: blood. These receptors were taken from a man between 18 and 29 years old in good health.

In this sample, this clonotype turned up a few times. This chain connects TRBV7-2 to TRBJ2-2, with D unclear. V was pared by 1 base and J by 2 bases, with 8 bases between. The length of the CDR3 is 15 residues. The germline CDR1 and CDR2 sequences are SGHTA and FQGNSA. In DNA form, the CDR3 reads TGTGCCAGCAGCTTAGAAGGGCCTAACACCGGGGAGCTGTTTTTT. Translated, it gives CASSLEGPNTGELFF.

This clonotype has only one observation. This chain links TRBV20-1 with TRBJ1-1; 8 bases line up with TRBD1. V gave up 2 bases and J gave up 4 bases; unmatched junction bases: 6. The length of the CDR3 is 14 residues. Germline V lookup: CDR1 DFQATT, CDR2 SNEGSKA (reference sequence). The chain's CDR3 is CSARPRGQGTEAFF. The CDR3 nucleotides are TGCAGTGCTAGACCCAGGGGGCAGGGCACTGAAGCTTTCTTT.

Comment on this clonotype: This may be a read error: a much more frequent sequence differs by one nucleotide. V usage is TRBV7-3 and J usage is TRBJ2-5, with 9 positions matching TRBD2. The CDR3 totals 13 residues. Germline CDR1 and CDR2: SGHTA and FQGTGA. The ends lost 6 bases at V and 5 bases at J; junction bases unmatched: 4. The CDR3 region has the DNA TGTGCCAGCAGTGCAGGACTAGCGGAGACCCAGTACTTC. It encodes CASSAGLAETQYF.

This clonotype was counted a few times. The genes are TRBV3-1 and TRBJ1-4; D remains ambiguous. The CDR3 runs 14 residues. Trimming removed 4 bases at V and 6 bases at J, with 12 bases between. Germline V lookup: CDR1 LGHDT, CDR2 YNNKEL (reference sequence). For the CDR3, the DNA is TGTGCCAGCAGCCGGGTGTATGAGGATGAAAAACTGTTTTTT. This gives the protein CASSRVYEDEKLFF.

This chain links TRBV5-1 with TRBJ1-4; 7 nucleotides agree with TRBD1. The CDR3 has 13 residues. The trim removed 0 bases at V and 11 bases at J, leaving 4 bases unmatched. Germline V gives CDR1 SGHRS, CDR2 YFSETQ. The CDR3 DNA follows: TGCGCCAGCAGCTTGGCGGAACAGGGGAAACTGTTTTTT. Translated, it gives CASSLAEQGKLFF.

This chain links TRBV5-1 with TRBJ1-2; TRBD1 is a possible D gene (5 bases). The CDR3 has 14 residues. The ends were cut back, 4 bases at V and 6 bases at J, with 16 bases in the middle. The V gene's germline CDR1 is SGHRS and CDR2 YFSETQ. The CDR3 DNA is TGCGCCAGCAGCCCCCCCGGGACTTCCGATGGCTACACCTTC. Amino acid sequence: CASSPPGTSDGYTF.

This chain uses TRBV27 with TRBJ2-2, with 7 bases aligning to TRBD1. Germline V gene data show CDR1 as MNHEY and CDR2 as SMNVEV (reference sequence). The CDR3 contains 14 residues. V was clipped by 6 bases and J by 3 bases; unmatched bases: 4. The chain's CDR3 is CASRTTGYTGELFF. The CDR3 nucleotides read TGTGCCAGCAGAACGACAGGGTACACCGGGGAGCTGTTTTTT.

CDR3 region: CASSLEGQQETQYF. The CDR3 DNA reads as TGCGCCAGCAGCTTGGAGGGACAACAAGAGACCCAGTACTTC. The V call is TRBV5-1, the J call TRBJ2-5; D is possibly TRBD1 (6 bases). Per germline, CDR1 SGHRS and CDR2 YFSETQ. Trimming left V 0 bases short and J 2 bases short, with 8 bases between. The CDR3 is 14 residues long.

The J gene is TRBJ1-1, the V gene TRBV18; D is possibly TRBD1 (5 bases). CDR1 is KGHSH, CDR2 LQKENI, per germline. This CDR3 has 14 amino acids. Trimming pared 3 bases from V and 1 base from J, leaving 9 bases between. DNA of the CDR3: TGTGCCAGCTCACCGCGACAGCAGAACACTGAAGCTTTCTTT. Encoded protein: CASSPRQQNTEAFF.

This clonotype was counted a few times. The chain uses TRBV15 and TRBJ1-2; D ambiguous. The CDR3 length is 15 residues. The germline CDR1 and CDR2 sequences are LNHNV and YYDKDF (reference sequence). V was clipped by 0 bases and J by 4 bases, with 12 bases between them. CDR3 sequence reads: CATSREGTELYGYTF. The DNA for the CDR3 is TGTGCCACCAGCAGAGAAGGAACAGAGCTCTATGGCTACACCTTC.

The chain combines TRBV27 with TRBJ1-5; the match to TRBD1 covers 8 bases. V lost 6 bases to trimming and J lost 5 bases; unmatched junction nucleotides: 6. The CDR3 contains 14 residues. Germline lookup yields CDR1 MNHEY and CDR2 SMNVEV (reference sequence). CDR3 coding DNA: TGTGCCAGCAGCTCGACACAGGGGGATCAGCCCCAGCATTTT. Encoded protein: CASSSTQGDQPQHF.

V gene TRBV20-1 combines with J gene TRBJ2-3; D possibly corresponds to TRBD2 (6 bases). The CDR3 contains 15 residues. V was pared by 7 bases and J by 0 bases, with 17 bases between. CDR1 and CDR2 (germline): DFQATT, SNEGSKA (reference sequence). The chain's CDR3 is CSVSGRTTSTDTQYF. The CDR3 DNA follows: TGCAGTGTTAGCGGTAGAACAACTAGCACAGATACGCAGTATTTT.

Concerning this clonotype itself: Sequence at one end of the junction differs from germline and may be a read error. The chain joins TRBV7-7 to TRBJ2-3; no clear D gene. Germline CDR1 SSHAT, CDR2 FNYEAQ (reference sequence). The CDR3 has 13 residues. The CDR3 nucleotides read TGTGCCGGCAGCTTATTGGAAACAGATACGCAGTATTTT. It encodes CAGSLLETDTQYF.

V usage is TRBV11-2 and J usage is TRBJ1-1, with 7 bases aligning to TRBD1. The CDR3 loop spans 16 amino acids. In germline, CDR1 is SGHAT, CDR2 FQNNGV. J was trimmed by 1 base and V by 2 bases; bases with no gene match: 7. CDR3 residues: CASSLIPGGPNTEAFF. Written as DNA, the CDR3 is TGTGCCAGCAGCTTAATCCCAGGGGGTCCGAACACTGAAGCTTTCTTT.

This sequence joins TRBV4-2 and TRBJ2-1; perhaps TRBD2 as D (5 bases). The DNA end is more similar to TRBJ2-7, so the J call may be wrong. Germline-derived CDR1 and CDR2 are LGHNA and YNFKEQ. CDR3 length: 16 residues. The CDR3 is CASSQDEGVSYNEQYF. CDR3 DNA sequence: TGTGCCAGCAGCCAAGATGAGGGCGTGAGCTACAATGAGCAGTACTTC.

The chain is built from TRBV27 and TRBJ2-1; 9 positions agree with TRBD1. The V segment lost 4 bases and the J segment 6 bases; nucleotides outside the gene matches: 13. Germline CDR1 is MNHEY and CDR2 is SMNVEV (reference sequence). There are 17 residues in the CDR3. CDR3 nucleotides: TGTGCCAGCAGTTCTCTCGTGGGGACAGGGTTTGGCAATGAGCAGTTCTTC. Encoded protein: CASSSLVGTGFGNEQFF.

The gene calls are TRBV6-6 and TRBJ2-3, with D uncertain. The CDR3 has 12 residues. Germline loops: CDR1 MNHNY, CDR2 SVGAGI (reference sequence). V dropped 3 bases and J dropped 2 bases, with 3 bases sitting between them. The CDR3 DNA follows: TGTGCCAGCAGTTATATCACAGATACGCAGTATTTT. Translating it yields CASSYITDTQYF.

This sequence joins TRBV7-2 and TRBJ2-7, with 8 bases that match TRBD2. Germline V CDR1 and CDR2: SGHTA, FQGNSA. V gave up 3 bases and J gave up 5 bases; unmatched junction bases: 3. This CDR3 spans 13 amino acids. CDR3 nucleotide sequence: TGTGCCAGCAGCTTGAGCGGGAGCCACGAGCAGTACTTC. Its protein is CASSLSGSHEQYF.

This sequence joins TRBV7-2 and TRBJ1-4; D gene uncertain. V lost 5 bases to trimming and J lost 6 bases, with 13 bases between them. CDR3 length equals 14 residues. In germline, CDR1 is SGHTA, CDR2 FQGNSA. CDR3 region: CASSPWGFDEKLFF. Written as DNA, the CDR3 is TGTGCCAGCAGCCCCTGGGGTTTTGATGAAAAACTGTTTTTT.

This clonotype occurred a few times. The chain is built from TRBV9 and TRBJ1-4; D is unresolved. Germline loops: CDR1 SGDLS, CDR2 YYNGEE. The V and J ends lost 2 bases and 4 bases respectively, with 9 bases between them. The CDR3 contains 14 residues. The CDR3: CASSVMGGNEKLFF. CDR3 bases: TGTGCCAGCAGCGTGATGGGTGGTAATGAAAAACTGTTTTTT.

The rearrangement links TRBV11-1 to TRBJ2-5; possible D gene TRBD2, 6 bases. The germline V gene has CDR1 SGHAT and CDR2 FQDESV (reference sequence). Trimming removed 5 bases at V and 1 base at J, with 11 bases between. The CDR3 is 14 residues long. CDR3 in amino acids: CASSIRDSQETQYF. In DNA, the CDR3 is TGTGCCAGCAGCATACGGGACTCCCAAGAGACCCAGTACTTC.

The CDR3 spells CASCPMGRNSNQPQHF. CDR3 DNA sequence: TGTGCCAGCTGCCCGATGGGGAGAAATAGCAATCAGCCCCAGCATTTT. This chain joins TRBV28 and TRBJ1-5; D ambiguous. The V gene lost 8 bases and the J gene lost 0 bases, with 17 bases spanning the gap. Germline values: CDR1 MDHEN, CDR2 SYDVKM. This CDR3 spans 16 amino acids.

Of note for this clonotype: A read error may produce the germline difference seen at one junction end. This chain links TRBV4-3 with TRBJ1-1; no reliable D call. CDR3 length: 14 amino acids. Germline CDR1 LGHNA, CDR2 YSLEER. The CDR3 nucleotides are TGCGCCAGCAGCCAAGGGGGTGTGAACACTGAAGTTTTCTTT. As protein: CASSQGGVNTEVFF.